This T cell receptor (beta chain) was identified during a study of blood T cells in healthy people across ages. Findings and caveats of the study: Shifts in expanded clonotypes may have been confounded by donor CMV status, which was unknown.

The CDR3 covers 15 residues. Unmatched junction bases numbered 9, after V lost 4 bases and J lost 6 bases. In germline, CDR1 is KGHSY, CDR2 FQNENV. Turning to this clonotype: Its specificity is unknown.

The use of a sample-barcoded 5' primer and a J-beta primer mix characterized a second PCR of about 7 to 12 cycles. Each cDNA molecule was tagged by a template-switch adaptor that had 12 random nucleotides. In TCRdb, the 5' RACE reads were re-called with MiXCR into one record per CDR3 protein. Among 850,000 to 1,000,000 distinct CDR3 sequences listed, approximately 50% were seen once. The clonotype originates from a woman in her fifties or sixties in good health. V is TRBV16 and J is TRBJ2-7, with TRBD1 matching over 10 bases. The specimen sequenced was blood. Written as DNA, the CDR3 is TGTGCCAGCAGCCCGTCCCCCGGGACAGGGGCCGAGCAGTACTTC. Translated, it gives CASSPSPGTGAEQYF.